One sample yielded the 30 T cell receptor beta chains listed below, sequenced in a study of T-cell memory formation after mild COVID-19. TCRdb ran MiXCR on the 5' RACE reads and lists one entry per CDR3 protein. The sample yields 300,000 to 350,000 distinct CDR3 sequences, roughly 13% seen once. Source material: PBMCs or a T cell subset sorted from them (not recorded which). The receptors originated from a man younger than 35 who had mild COVID-19 (a few samples of this study predate the infection). Cell type and time point are not known.

V and J are TRBV13 and TRBJ2-7; either TRBD1 or TRBD2 may fit D (5 bases each). V was cut by 5 bases and J by 6 bases, with 17 bases left in between. Per the germline V gene, CDR1 is PRHDT and CDR2 is FYEKMQ (reference sequence). This CDR3 contains 14 residues. In DNA form, the CDR3 reads TGTGCCAGCAGCCCGTTCGGCAGGGCGGGCGAGCAGTACTTC. This gives the protein CASSPFGRAGEQYF.

The chain links TRBV7-2 to TRBJ2-7; D is perhaps TRBD1 (6 bases). CDR1 and CDR2 (germline): SGHTA, FQGNSA. The CDR3 sequence is 13 residues long. Trimming left V 3 bases short and J 6 bases short, with 12 bases between. The CDR3 here is CASSFQSGAEQYV. The CDR3 DNA reads TGTGCCAGCAGCTTTCAATCAGGGGCCGAGCAGTACGTC.

This chain joins TRBV18 and TRBJ2-1, with D hard to call. Germline V gene lookup returns CDR1 KGHSH and CDR2 LQKENI. The length of the CDR3 is 14 residues. The V gene lost 0 bases and the J gene lost 11 bases, with 14 bases spanning the gap. CDR3 sequence (DNA): TGTGCCAGCTCACCACCGGCGCCCCCTCCTCAGCAGTTCTTC. Encoded protein: CASSPPAPPPQQFF. Filled out from reference TRBV18 and TRBJ2-1, the complete variable domain reads NAGVMQNPRHLVRRRGQEARLRCSPMKGHSHVYWYRQLPEEGLKFMVYLQKENIIDESGMPKERFSAEFPKEGPSILRIQQVVRGDSAAYFCASSPPAPPPQQFFGPGTRLTVL.

This clonotype was detected only a few times. V usage is TRBV11-2 and J usage is TRBJ1-4; D is unresolved. CDR3 length equals 16 residues. In germline, CDR1 is SGHAT, CDR2 FQNNGV. V was cut by 5 bases and J by 8 bases, with 21 bases left in between. CDR3 bases: TGTGCCAGCAGCCAATCCCCTGGCGGGTTAGGAGAAAAACTGTTTTTT. This gives the protein CASSQSPGGLGEKLFF. Supplemented by reference TRBV11-2 and TRBJ1-4, the full variable domain reads EAGVAQSPRYKIIEKRQSVAFWCNPISGHATLYWYQQILGQGPKLLIQFQNNGVVDDSQLPKDRFSAERLKGVDSTLKIQPAKLEDSAVYLCASSQSPGGLGEKLFFGSGTQLSVL.

This clonotype was seen a handful of times. In DNA form, the CDR3 reads TGTGCCACCAGCAGTGGGACAAGCACAGATACGCAGTATTTT. This translates into CATSSGTSTDTQYF. V and J are TRBV15 and TRBJ2-3, with D possibly TRBD1 on 6 matching bases. Germline assignment: CDR1 LNHNV and CDR2 YYDKDF (reference sequence). Trimming removed 3 bases at V and 0 bases at J, with 7 bases between. The CDR3 loop spans 14 amino acids.

The chain links TRBV4-1 to TRBJ1-1, with D maybe TRBD1 (5 bases). Germline V lookup: CDR1 MGHRA, CDR2 YSYEKL. Trimming took 3 bases from V and 5 from J, leaving 16 bases between them. This CDR3 is 15 amino acids long. The CDR3 region is CASSHDPLAGTEAFF. In nucleotides, the CDR3 is TGCGCCAGCAGCCACGACCCTCTGGCAGGGACTGAAGCTTTCTTT.

The sample holds a few counts of this clonotype. The V and J genes are TRBV6-1 and TRBJ1-5; 7 bases match TRBD1. This CDR3 region has 16 residues. CDR1 and CDR2 (germline): MNHNS, SASEGT. Unmatched junction bases numbered 11, after V lost 6 bases and J lost 3 bases. CDR3: CASSPGTATFNQPQHF. CDR3 sequence (DNA): TGTGCCAGCAGCCCTGGGACAGCTACCTTCAATCAGCCCCAGCATTTT.

This clonotype was detected many times. At one end the junction does not follow the germline gene, possibly because of a read error. The V and J genes are TRBV7-9 and TRBJ2-5; D unclear. CDR3 length equals 10 residues. Germline assignment: CDR1 SEHNR and CDR2 FQNEAQ (reference sequence). The CDR3 bases are TGCGCCAGCAGCTTGGAGACCCAGTACTTC. Encoded protein: CASSLETQYF. The entire variable domain, with the rest obtained from reference TRBV7-9 and TRBJ2-5, is as follows: DTGVSQNPRHKITKRGQNVTFRCDPISEHNRLYWYRQTLGQGPEFLTYFQNEAQLEKSRLLSDRFSAERPKGSFSTLEIQRTEQGDSAMYLCASSLETQYFGPGTRLLVL.

This clonotype was picked up a small number of times. This chain connects TRBV7-9 to TRBJ2-1; weak D call: TRBD2 (5 bases). Germline V gives CDR1 SEHNR, CDR2 FQNEAQ (reference sequence). Trimming cost V 5 bases and J 0 bases, with 17 bases left between them. The CDR3 consists of 17 residues. CDR3: CASSPGLGTSSYNEQFF. The CDR3 DNA follows: TGTGCCAGCAGCCCCGGACTGGGCACTAGCTCCTACAATGAGCAGTTCTTC.

This clonotype was observed a few times. J is TRBJ2-3 and V is TRBV7-9, with 9 bases aligning to TRBD2. This CDR3 is built from 16 residues. Germline values: CDR1 SEHNR, CDR2 FQNEAQ (reference sequence). The V gene end was trimmed by 3 bases and the J gene end by 6 bases; junction bases not matched to a gene: 10. The CDR3 loop reads CASSFAAGGLPDTQYF. CDR3 nucleotides: TGTGCCAGCAGCTTTGCAGCGGGGGGACTTCCGGATACGCAGTATTTT. Combining the CDR3 with reference TRBV7-9 and TRBJ2-3 gives the whole variable domain DTGVSQNPRHKITKRGQNVTFRCDPISEHNRLYWYRQTLGQGPEFLTYFQNEAQLEKSRLLSDRFSAERPKGSFSTLEIQRTEQGDSAMYLCASSFAAGGLPDTQYFGPGTRLTVL.

This chain connects TRBV28 to TRBJ1-1; 7 positions match TRBD1. This CDR3 spans 14 amino acids. The ends lost 6 bases at V and 1 base at J; junction bases unmatched: 5. Germline loops: CDR1 MDHEN, CDR2 SYDVKM. The CDR3 sequence: CASRKGGTNTEAFF. As DNA, the CDR3 is TGTGCCAGCAGGAAAGGGGGCACGAACACTGAAGCTTTCTTT.

In its sample, this clonotype was seen many times. V usage is TRBV12-3 or TRBV12-4 and J usage is TRBJ1-2; 7 bases are a match to TRBD1. Trimming removed 4 bases from V and 3 bases from J; junction bases left unmatched: 11. This CDR3 has 16 residues. Here the CDR3 reads CASSSPFDRVHYGYTF. The DNA for the CDR3 is TGTGCCAGCAGTTCCCCCTTCGACAGGGTGCACTATGGCTACACCTTC.

V and J are TRBV20-1 and TRBJ2-5, with 12 bases matching TRBD2. The CDR3 spans 15 residues. Germline CDR1 reads DFQATT; CDR2 reads SNEGSKA (reference sequence). V was pared by 6 bases and J by 1 base, with 6 bases of the junction left unmatched. The CDR3 is CSAPTSGGTQETQYF. As DNA, the CDR3 is TGCAGTGCGCCAACTAGCGGGGGGACCCAAGAGACCCAGTACTTC.

The sample holds a few counts of this clonotype. V usage is TRBV7-9 and J usage is TRBJ1-2; a weak D match, TRBD1 (6 bases). Germline V gives CDR1 SEHNR, CDR2 FQNEAQ (reference sequence). This CDR3 has 12 residues. The ends were cut back, 4 bases at V and 7 bases at J, with 10 bases in the middle. The CDR3 spells CASSSQGLGYTF. In DNA, the CDR3 is TGTGCCAGCAGCTCGCAGGGGCTTGGCTACACCTTC.

This clonotype was seen a few times. The chain recombines TRBV4-1 with TRBJ2-1; weak D call: TRBD2 (6 bases). The CDR3 has 15 residues. V was cut by 5 bases and J by 8 bases, with 19 bases left in between. Per germline, CDR1 MGHRA and CDR2 YSYEKL. Here the CDR3 reads CASSESGTFAYEQFF. The CDR3, as DNA: TGCGCCAGCAGCGAATCCGGGACTTTCGCCTATGAGCAGTTCTTC.

This chain connects TRBV4-1 to TRBJ2-5; a possible D gene is TRBD1 (5 bases). The CDR3 contains 14 residues. In germline, CDR1 is MGHRA, CDR2 YSYEKL. V was cut by 4 bases and J by 2 bases, with 11 bases left in between. This CDR3 reads CASSPQGLQETQYF. The CDR3 coding sequence is TGCGCCAGCAGCCCGCAGGGTTTACAAGAGACCCAGTACTTC.

The rearrangement uses TRBV6-6 and TRBJ1-1, with no clear D. Germline V gives CDR1 MNHNY, CDR2 SVGAGI (reference sequence). The CDR3 has 15 amino acids. V was pared by 5 bases and J by 0 bases, with 13 bases between. In nucleotides, the CDR3 is TGTGCCAGCAGTCCAGACGTGGGTGTGAACACTGAAGCTTTCTTT. Amino acid sequence: CASSPDVGVNTEAFF.

This clonotype was counted between two and nine times. The V gene is TRBV24-1, the J gene TRBJ2-1, with TRBD2 matching over 7 bases. CDR3 length: 15 residues. With 4 bases clipped from V and 0 bases from J, the junction kept 2 bases outside the gene matches. The germline CDR1 and CDR2 sequences are KGHDR and SFDVKD. The chain's CDR3 is CATSEGGSSYNEQFF. The DNA for the CDR3 is TGTGCCACCAGTGAGGGGGGGAGCTCCTACAATGAGCAGTTCTTC.

V and J are TRBV7-2 and TRBJ2-2; a weak D match, TRBD1 (5 bases). In germline, CDR1 is SGHTA, CDR2 FQGNSA. The CDR3 has 14 amino acids. Trimming left V 5 bases short and J 5 bases short, with 12 bases between. The CDR3 DNA sequence: TGTGCCAGCAGCCAAATGCAGGGTACCGGGGAGCTGTTTTTT. Translating gives CASSQMQGTGELFF.

The gene calls are TRBV4-1 and TRBJ1-3, with unresolved D. V lost 1 base, J lost 6 bases, and 7 bases lay in between. CDR3 length equals 13 residues. Germline V lookup: CDR1 MGHRA, CDR2 YSYEKL. This CDR3 reads CASSQAFENTIYF. CDR3 DNA: TGCGCCAGCAGCCAAGCTTTTGAAAACACCATATATTTT.

This clonotype was counted ten times or more. The V call is TRBV29-1, the J call TRBJ2-1, with unresolved D. This CDR3 is 14 amino acids long. Germline CDR1 SQVTM, CDR2 ANQGSEA. The CDR3, as DNA: TGCGGTATATCGCGGCCAAGCTCCTACAATGAGCAGTTCTTC. Its translation: CGISRPSSYNEQFF.

In this sample, this clonotype turned up a few times. DNA of the CDR3: TGTGCCATCAGTGAGGATAGAAACACTGAAGCTTTCTTT. This codes for CAISEDRNTEAFF. The J gene is TRBJ1-1, the V gene TRBV10-3; D not certain. The CDR3 totals 13 residues. Germline V gene lookup returns CDR1 ENHRY and CDR2 SYGVKD. V gave up 2 bases and J gave up 2 bases, with 6 bases separating them.

This chain connects TRBV28 to TRBJ1-5; tentative D call: TRBD1 (6 bases). Between the trimmed V and J ends, which lost 7 bases and 8 bases, there was a span of 12 bases. CDR1 MDHEN and CDR2 SYDVKM come from the germline V gene. The CDR3 totals 12 residues. CDR3 nucleotide sequence: TGTGCCAGCACGCGGGGGCCTGAGCCCCAGCATTTT. It is translated as CASTRGPEPQHF.

There are a few counts of this clonotype. The V gene is TRBV11-2, the J gene TRBJ2-5; 8 nucleotides line up with TRBD2. V shed 6 bases, J shed 0 bases, and the junction held 9 bases outside the gene matches. The CDR3 covers 16 residues. The germline CDR1 and CDR2 sequences are SGHAT and FQNNGV. As DNA, the CDR3 is TGTGCCAGCAGACCAATAGCGGGGAAGTACCAAGAGACCCAGTACTTC. Translation: CASRPIAGKYQETQYF.

A few counts support this clonotype. The genes are TRBV7-2 and TRBJ2-3; 7 nucleotides match TRBD1. Germline CDR1 reads SGHTA; CDR2 reads FQGNSA. V gave up 5 bases and J gave up 6 bases; unmatched junction bases: 5. The CDR3 runs 13 residues. The CDR3 reads CASSIDREDTQYF. In DNA, the CDR3 is TGTGCCAGCAGCATAGACAGGGAGGATACGCAGTATTTT.

This chain joins TRBV10-3 and TRBJ1-2; 7 positions match TRBD1. The CDR3 covers 14 residues. V was clipped by 5 bases and J by 4 bases; unmatched bases: 7. From germline, CDR1 is ENHRY and CDR2 SYGVKD. CDR3 sequence: CAISFGQEGYGYTF. CDR3 DNA sequence: TGTGCCATCAGTTTCGGACAGGAAGGCTATGGCTACACCTTC.

This clonotype occurred a few times. The chain employs TRBV6-6 and TRBJ1-1, with a weak D call TRBD1 (5 bases). The CDR3 runs to 13 residues. V lost 4 bases to trimming and J lost 7 bases, with 13 bases between them. Germline-derived CDR1 and CDR2 are MNHNY and SVGAGI (reference sequence). CDR3 in DNA: TGTGCCAGCAGTTCCCGGGACGAGCTTGAAGCTTTCTTT. This codes for CASSSRDELEAFF.

There are a few counts of this clonotype. The V gene is TRBV7-2, the J gene TRBJ2-3; 7 bases agree with TRBD2. The ends lost 5 bases at V and 5 bases at J; junction bases unmatched: 16. CDR1 SGHTA and CDR2 FQGNSA come from the germline V gene. There are 17 residues in the CDR3. The CDR3 sequence is CASSQDSMGGWKDTQYF. The CDR3 DNA sequence: TGTGCCAGCAGCCAAGACTCCATGGGGGGGTGGAAAGATACGCAGTATTTT.

The chain joins TRBV27 to TRBJ2-2; a possible D gene is TRBD1 (6 bases). CDR1 is MNHEY, CDR2 SMNVEV, per germline (reference sequence). This CDR3 is 15 amino acids long. The ends were cut back, 8 bases at V and 0 bases at J, with 13 bases in the middle. The CDR3: CASATRGANTGELFF. The CDR3 nucleotides are TGTGCCAGCGCCACCAGGGGTGCGAACACCGGGGAGCTGTTTTTT.

This clonotype was observed at least ten times. This chain joins TRBV4-3 and TRBJ2-3; D might be TRBD2 (7 bases). CDR3 length: 17 amino acids. Germline CDR1 is LGHNA and CDR2 is YSLEER. Trimming took off 3 bases at V and 1 base at J, with 17 bases between the two ends. The DNA of the CDR3 is TGCGCCAGCAGCCATGGATTGCGGGGGCGACGCACAGATACGCAGTATTTT. This codes for CASSHGLRGRRTDTQYF.